This note documents a single TCR beta chain sequence. Antigen specificity is unknown. The CDR3 totals 16 residues. V was trimmed by 2 bases and J by 0 bases, leaving 11 bases between them. The germline V gene encodes CDR1 SEHNR and CDR2 FQNEAQ (reference sequence). Using unique molecular identifiers, the investigators prepared the TCRbeta library. TCRdb ran MiXCR on the PCR reads and lists one entry per CDR3 protein. The profile covers around 580,000 distinct CDR3 sequences, with roughly 23% appearing a single time and around 14% taken by the ten largest. The record originates from a study of T-cell reconstitution after alpha-beta-depleted transplantation in children. Study-level points and caveats: As was reported, about two months after transplant, alpha-beta T cells came from several hundred expanded graft clones. A year had passed since transplant, and T-cell counts and diversity by then came mostly from newly produced T cells. Some patients' high day-60 TCRbeta diversity was traced to surviving recipient T cells and thymic progenitors.

The chain couples TRBV7-9 to TRBJ1-3; D might be TRBD1 (6 bases). This TCR came from a boy younger than two who had a stem cell transplant for acute myeloid leukemia, so the T cells may come from the graft donor. This specimen was PBMCs, mostly from graft donor cells, taken 360 days after TCRalphabeta/CD19-depleted stem cell transplant. DNA of the CDR3: TGTGCCAGCAGCTTAACAGGGCCTCGCTCTGGAAACACCATATATTTT. This codes for CASSLTGPRSGNTIYF.